The present TCR beta chain was sequenced within a study of blood T cells in healthy people across ages. Study as a whole: Every two T cells gave about one barcoded beta molecule via template switching.

CDR1 is MNHNY, CDR2 SVGAGI, per germline (reference sequence). The CDR3 consists of 14 residues. Trimming removed 7 bases at V and 6 bases at J, with 19 bases between. For every donor, a draw yielded ten milliliters of peripheral blood. The use of a sample-barcoded 5' primer and a J-beta primer mix characterized a second PCR of roughly 6 to 11 cycles. There were at least 3 million CDR3-containing paired-end reads obtained from each sample. Via MiXCR, TCRdb re-called the 5' RACE reads, giving one row per CDR3 protein. The data show under 750,000 distinct CDR3 sequences, with 40% to 55% seen just once and roughly 24% held by the top ten. This clonotype was found many times. The antigen remains undetermined. General study points: There was a strong correlation between TCR beta diversity and naive T cell percentage.

Material for sequencing was blood. This receptor was identified in a man older than 75 in good health. The gene calls are TRBV6-6 and TRBJ2-7; D is unclear. This CDR3 is CASTYERTGSEQYF. As DNA, the CDR3 is TGTGCCAGCACCTATGAGCGAACCGGCAGCGAGCAGTACTTC.